Each of the 32 T cell receptor beta chains below was sequenced from the same sample in a study of beta chain features in type 1 diabetes. Study results and limitations: Moderately but significantly shorter TCRB CDR3s were found in Type 1 diabetes patients in all four CD4+ subsets.

TCRB transcripts that were expressed got sequenced, as all of the isolated RNA had been reverse transcribed. Only in-frame clones appear in the TCRdb table, and some are missing; sequencing was by immunoSEQ multiplex PCR. This sample yields 130,000 or so clones, of which around a sixth are seen a single time; 2.6% belongs to the top ten. Their antigen targets remain unknown. The sequenced sample consisted of central memory CD4+ T cells from blood. The receptors were sampled from a man between 18 and 35 years old with type 1 diabetes.

V is TRBV29-1 and J is TRBJ2-2; 8 bases agree with TRBD1. V trimming: 5 bases; J trimming: 6 bases; junction bases outside the gene matches: 8. This CDR3 spans 14 amino acids. Germline CDR1 reads SQVTM; CDR2 reads ANQGSEA. The CDR3 region has the DNA TGCAGCGTTTTAGGACAGGGAGACGCCGGGGAGCTGTTTTTT. This gives the protein CSVLGQGDAGELFF.

The chain carries TRBV7-6 and TRBJ1-6, with D maybe TRBD1 (5 bases). The CDR3 spans 14 residues. CDR1 is SGHVS, CDR2 FNYEAQ, per germline. The V end was cut by 4 bases, the J end by 5 bases, with 9 bases between. The CDR3 coding sequence is TGTGCCAGCAGCTCCGGGACTCATAATTCACCCCTCCACTTT. Translating it yields CASSSGTHNSPLHF.

The V gene is TRBV7-8, the J gene TRBJ2-1; 7 bases map to TRBD2. The CDR3 spans 15 residues. The V gene end was trimmed by 5 bases and the J gene end by 6 bases; junction bases not matched to a gene: 10. Germline V gene data show CDR1 as SGHVS and CDR2 as FQNEAQ. DNA of the CDR3: TGTGCCAGCAGCCCCGGGACTATAACCCTCAATGAGCAGTTCTTC. As protein: CASSPGTITLNEQFF.

This clone was observed at least ten times. The chain uses TRBV5-6 and TRBJ1-2; the D gene is possibly TRBD1 (6 bases). From germline, CDR1 is SGHDT and CDR2 YYEEEE. V was trimmed by 1 base and J by 1 base, leaving 8 bases between them. This CDR3 region has 14 residues. As DNA, the CDR3 is TGTGCCAGCAGCTTGCTCAGGGGTAACTATGGCTACACCTTC. Encoded protein: CASSLLRGNYGYTF.

The rearrangement uses TRBV19 and TRBJ2-6; D is undetermined. Trimming took 3 bases from V and 0 from J, leaving 9 bases between them. The CDR3 extends over 16 amino acids. Germline values: CDR1 LNHDA, CDR2 SQIVND (reference sequence). CDR3 sequence: CASSIITTSGANVLTF. The CDR3 region has the DNA TGTGCCAGTAGTATCATAACGACCTCTGGGGCCAACGTCCTGACTTTC.

This clone was seen at least ten times. The CDR3 spells CASSLGLRGPTDTQYF. CDR3 bases: TGTGCCAGCAGCTTAGGTTTACGGGGGCCCACAGATACGCAGTATTTT. V usage is TRBV11-2 and J usage is TRBJ2-3; tentatively, D is TRBD1 or TRBD2 (6 bases each). V lost 1 base, J lost 2 bases, and 13 bases lay in between. The CDR3 covers 16 residues. Germline CDR1 reads SGHAT; CDR2 reads FQNNGV.

The V and J genes are TRBV5-8 and TRBJ1-1; tentative D call: TRBD1 (6 bases). The germline V gene encodes CDR1 SGHTS and CDR2 YDEGEE. Trimming stripped 2 bases from V and 1 base from J, with 15 bases between. This CDR3 is 16 amino acids long. The DNA for the CDR3 is TGTGCCAGCAGCTTCAAGATAGTACAGGGGAACACTGAAGCTTTCTTT. The encoded protein is CASSFKIVQGNTEAFF.

Only a few counts were recorded for this clone. The V and J genes are TRBV10-1 and TRBJ2-1; 8 nucleotides match TRBD2. The CDR3 has 15 amino acids. Looked up from germline, CDR1 is WNHNN and CDR2 is SYGVQD (reference sequence). V lost 3 bases to trimming and J lost 4 bases; unmatched junction nucleotides: 5. The CDR3 DNA sequence: TGCGCCAGCAGTGATGGGGCTAGCGGGTACAATGAGCAGTTCTTC. Amino acids: CASSDGASGYNEQFF.

V is TRBV29-1 and J is TRBJ2-3; 9 bases agree with TRBD2. The CDR3 is made up of 16 amino acids. V lost 4 bases to trimming and J lost 0 bases; unmatched junction nucleotides: 8. Germline V gene sequence: CDR1 SQVTM, CDR2 ANQGSEA. CDR3 DNA sequence: TGCAGCGTTGCTCCCCTGACTAGCGGTAGCACAGATACGCAGTATTTT. Amino acids: CSVAPLTSGSTDTQYF.

This chain links TRBV19 with TRBJ1-5; D ambiguous. Germline V lookup: CDR1 LNHDA, CDR2 SQIVND (reference sequence). This CDR3 has 16 residues. The V end was cut by 7 bases, the J end by 2 bases, with 18 bases between. The CDR3 region is CASMGSYIRRNQPQHF. Written as DNA, the CDR3 is TGTGCCAGTATGGGTTCGTATATAAGACGCAATCAGCCCCAGCATTTT.

For this clone: The sample holds other DNA sequences that translate to the same CDR3. V is TRBV30 and J is TRBJ2-5; no clear D gene. This CDR3 is built from 13 residues. Trimming stripped 0 bases from V and 2 bases from J, with 7 bases between. Germline CDR1 and CDR2: GTSNPN and SVGIG (reference sequence). The CDR3 region is CAWSVRRQETQYF. CDR3 DNA: TGTGCCTGGAGTGTACGCAGGCAAGAGACCCAGTACTTC.

The table lists this clone with a few counts. The V call is TRBV7-8, the J call TRBJ2-1, with 9 bases lining up with TRBD1. CDR1 and CDR2 from the germline V gene are SGHVS and FQNEAQ. Trimming took 5 bases from V and 7 from J; bases not matched to a gene: 9. This CDR3 is built from 15 residues. The CDR3 nucleotides are TGTGCCAGCAGCCGCTGGACAGGGGCGGAGAATGAGCAGTTCTTC. It translates to CASSRWTGAENEQFF.

J is TRBJ1-2 and V is TRBV6-6; TRBD1 matches 9 bases. Germline CDR1 reads MNHNY; CDR2 reads SVGAGI (reference sequence). The CDR3 is made up of 15 amino acids. Germline trimming cut 0 bases from V and 7 bases from J; bases unmatched to any gene: 6. CDR3 amino acids: CASSYSRQGEVGYTF. CDR3 DNA: TGTGCCAGCAGTTACTCGAGACAGGGGGAGGTTGGCTACACCTTC.

The rearrangement uses TRBV29-1 and TRBJ1-1, with TRBD1 matching over 11 bases. The CDR3 spans 14 residues. Trimming cost V 1 base and J 7 bases; bases outside gene matches: 5. From germline, CDR1 is SQVTM and CDR2 ANQGSEA. CDR3 nucleotides: TGCAGCGTTGAAGCTTGGGACAGGGGGAGTGAAGCTTTCTTT. This gives the protein CSVEAWDRGSEAFF.

This clone was recorded a few times. This chain links TRBV9 with TRBJ1-2; no clear D. This CDR3 region has 13 residues. The germline V and J ends were trimmed by 3 bases and 3 bases, with 9 bases remaining between them. Germline V CDR1 and CDR2: SGDLS, YYNGEE. The CDR3 spells CASSGSGDYGYTF. CDR3 bases: TGTGCCAGCAGCGGTAGTGGAGACTATGGCTACACCTTC.

There are a few counts of this clone. The chain employs TRBV30 and TRBJ2-7, with 9 bases identical to TRBD2. V was clipped by 5 bases and J by 3 bases; unmatched bases: 20. The CDR3 totals 18 residues. CDR1 GTSNPN and CDR2 SVGIG come from the germline V gene (reference sequence). In DNA, the CDR3 is TGTGCCTGGGGCGGAAGACTAGCGGAGGGGACTAGGATCTACGAGCAGTACTTC. Residues: CAWGGRLAEGTRIYEQYF. Full variable domain (outside the CDR3, taken from reference TRBV30 and TRBJ2-7): SQTIHQWPATLVQPVGSPLSLECTVEGTSNPNLYWYRQAAGRGLQLLFYSVGIGQISSEVPQNLSASRPQDRQFILSSKKLLLSDSGFYLCAWGGRLAEGTRIYEQYFGPGTRLTVT.

This clone was recorded at least ten times. The rearrangement links TRBV27 to TRBJ2-5; possible D gene TRBD1, 5 bases. The CDR3 has 13 amino acids. The germline gives CDR1 MNHEY, CDR2 SMNVEV (reference sequence). The V end was cut by 8 bases, the J end by 7 bases, with 17 bases between. CDR3 sequence (DNA): TGTGCCAGCCGAAGCAGGGCCAGAGGGACCCAGTACTTC. Residues: CASRSRARGTQYF.

The chain has TRBV7-8 and TRBJ2-3, with D uncertain. The V gene lost 3 bases and the J gene lost 5 bases, with 12 bases spanning the gap. The CDR3 consists of 14 residues. CDR1 is SGHVS, CDR2 FQNEAQ, per germline. Written as DNA, the CDR3 is TGTGCCAGCAGCTTCTCGATGTCTCAAGATACGCAGTATTTT. Translation gives CASSFSMSQDTQYF.

A word on this clone: Distinct nucleotide sequences in the sample also encode this CDR3. The J gene is TRBJ1-5, the V gene TRBV29-1; D is possibly TRBD1 (6 bases). Trimming shortened V by 6 bases and J by 7 bases, and 16 bases separated the two germline ends. This CDR3 contains 13 residues. Germline loops: CDR1 SQVTM, CDR2 ANQGSEA. The CDR3 sequence is CSVRGHGGQPQHF. CDR3 nucleotides: TGCAGCGTGCGGGGGCACGGGGGACAGCCCCAGCATTTT.

This chain uses TRBV5-1 with TRBJ2-7; 9 bases align to TRBD1. V lost 4 bases, J lost 2 bases, and 7 bases stayed unmatched. The CDR3 runs 15 residues. Germline V gene lookup returns CDR1 SGHRS and CDR2 YFSETQ. CDR3 amino acids: CASSLRTGAPYEQYF. The CDR3 DNA reads as TGCGCCAGCAGCCTAAGGACAGGGGCCCCCTACGAGCAGTACTTC.

The chain couples TRBV5-1 to TRBJ2-1; TRBD2 matches at 12 bases. J gave up 5 bases and V 3 bases, and 12 bases lay outside the gene matches. The CDR3 contains 18 residues. Germline values: CDR1 SGHRS, CDR2 YFSETQ. CDR3 coding DNA: TGCGCCAGCAGCTGGCCTAGCGGGAGGGCTGCCGGGGACAATGAGCAGTTCTTC. Translating gives CASSWPSGRAAGDNEQFF.

In this sample, this clone turned up a few times. The J gene is TRBJ2-1, the V gene TRBV10-3; TRBD1 matches 9 bases. The V segment lost 4 bases and the J segment 6 bases; nucleotides outside the gene matches: 1. Germline loops: CDR1 ENHRY, CDR2 SYGVKD. The CDR3 contains 13 residues. CDR3 protein: CAISVGQGNEQFF. CDR3 DNA: TGTGCCATCAGTGTGGGACAGGGCAATGAGCAGTTCTTC.

For this clone: The junction differs from germline at one of its ends, possibly a read error. This chain connects TRBV7-7 to TRBJ2-1; 9 bases are shared with TRBD1. This CDR3 is 15 amino acids long. Germline V gene sequence: CDR1 SSHAT, CDR2 FNYEAQ (reference sequence). CDR3 nucleotides: TGTGCTAGCAGCTTAGCCGGGACAGGGAACAATGAGCAGTTCTTC. Residues: CASSLAGTGNNEQFF.

This clone was seen only a few times. The rearrangement links TRBV18 to TRBJ2-7; TRBD1 aligns across 8 bases. The CDR3 covers 16 residues. In germline, CDR1 is KGHSH, CDR2 LQKENI. V was clipped by 0 bases and J by 1 base; unmatched bases: 5. CDR3 region: CASSPPAGGGSYEQYF. DNA of the CDR3: TGTGCCAGCTCACCACCTGCAGGGGGCGGGTCCTACGAGCAGTACTTC.

This clone was detected only a few times. The CDR3 here is CASSLSQGGNEQFF. DNA of the CDR3: TGCGCCAGCAGCTTGTCCCAGGGAGGGAATGAGCAGTTCTTC. V gene TRBV5-1 combines with J gene TRBJ2-1; 7 positions match TRBD2. The CDR3 sequence is 14 residues long. V lost 1 base, J lost 7 bases, and 5 bases stayed unmatched. Per the germline V gene, CDR1 is SGHRS and CDR2 is YFSETQ.

This chain links TRBV18 with TRBJ2-7; 9 bases map to TRBD2. This CDR3 has 15 amino acids. Trimming at V came to 3 bases and at J to 3 bases, leaving 6 bases not matched to a gene. The germline gives CDR1 KGHSH, CDR2 LQKENI. CDR3 loop: CASSPAGGPGYEQYF. The CDR3, as DNA: TGTGCCAGCTCACCGGCGGGAGGGCCGGGCTACGAGCAGTACTTC.

This clone occurred a few times. The chain joins TRBV14 to TRBJ2-7; D is perhaps TRBD2 (5 bases). The CDR3 contains 13 residues. Germline CDR1 and CDR2: SGHDN and FVKESK. V was cut by 0 bases and J by 8 bases, with 11 bases left in between. The CDR3 sequence: CASSQDNGEKQYF. The CDR3, as DNA: TGTGCCAGCAGCCAAGATAACGGGGAGAAGCAGTACTTC.

The sample holds a few counts of this clone. The genes are TRBV7-3 and TRBJ2-1; no firm D call. Deletions cut 5 bases from V and 8 bases from J, with 7 bases between. There are 11 residues in the CDR3. Germline-derived CDR1 and CDR2 are SGHTA and FQGTGA. The CDR3 spells CASSQGHEQFF. The DNA of the CDR3 is TGTGCCAGCAGCCAAGGGCATGAGCAGTTCTTC.

The table lists this clone with a few counts. This chain joins TRBV5-1 and TRBJ2-6; D is unclear. Germline CDR1 reads SGHRS; CDR2 reads YFSETQ. V lost 4 bases and J 4 bases, leaving 15 bases between the germline ends. CDR3 length: 16 amino acids. CDR3 in amino acids: CASSVRSTMGANVLTF. The CDR3 nucleotides are TGCGCCAGCAGCGTCAGATCTACCATGGGGGCCAACGTCCTGACTTTC.

This clone appeared a few times. V gene TRBV5-1 combines with J gene TRBJ2-7; 7 bases agree with TRBD1. Germline V CDR1 and CDR2: SGHRS, YFSETQ. After removal of 0 bases from V and 6 bases from J, the junction contained 6 bases not matched to a gene. The CDR3 runs to 14 residues. Here the CDR3 DNA reads TGCGCCAGCAGCTTGGACTCGACAGGGATCGAGCAGTACTTC. Protein sequence: CASSLDSTGIEQYF.

There are a few counts of this clone. The genes are TRBV29-1 and TRBJ2-3; D is possibly TRBD1 or TRBD2 (6 bases each). V shed 7 bases and J shed 5 bases, with 22 bases lying between them. Germline CDR1 SQVTM, CDR2 ANQGSEA. The CDR3 length is 15 residues. The CDR3 nucleotides are TGCAGCGCGACCCCGGGGGCCGGTGCGATAGATACGCAGTATTTT. Protein sequence: CSATPGAGAIDTQYF.

This clone was counted a few times. Since a far larger clone is one base different, this is likely a read error. This chain joins TRBV18 and TRBJ2-7; D might be TRBD1 (6 bases). The CDR3 runs 17 residues. The V and J ends lost 0 bases and 5 bases respectively, with 20 bases between them. Per germline, CDR1 KGHSH and CDR2 LQKENI. The chain's CDR3 is CASSPPVGSAGAHEQYF. The DNA for the CDR3 is TGTGCCAGCTCACCACCGGTAGGTAGCGCAGGGGCCCACGAGCAGTACTTC. Using reference TRBV18 and TRBJ2-7 for the parts outside the CDR3, the full variable domain is NAGVMQNPRHLVRRRGQEARLRCSPMKGHSHVYWYRQLPEEGLKFMVYLQKENIIDESGMPKERFSAEFPKEGPSILRIQQVVRGDSAAYFCASSPPVGSAGAHEQYFGPGTRLTVT.